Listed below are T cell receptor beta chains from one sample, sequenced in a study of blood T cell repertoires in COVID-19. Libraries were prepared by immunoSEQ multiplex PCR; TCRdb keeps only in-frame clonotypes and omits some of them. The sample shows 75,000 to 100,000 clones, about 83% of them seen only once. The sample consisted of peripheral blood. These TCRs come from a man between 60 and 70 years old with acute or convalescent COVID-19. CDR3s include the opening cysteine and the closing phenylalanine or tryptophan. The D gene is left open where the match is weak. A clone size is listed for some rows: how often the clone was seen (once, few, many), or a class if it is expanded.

CDR3 DNA: TGTGCCAGCAGAAGGGACTACCCTTCCTCCTACAATGAGCAGTTCTTC; CDR3 protein: CASRRDYPSSYNEQFF; clone size: -; V gene: TRBV2; D gene: TRBD2; J gene: TRBJ2-1
CDR3 DNA: TGTGCCAGCAGCTCGTCTGCTGGAACAGGGGGAGGTGAAAAACTGTTTTTT; CDR3 protein: CASSSSAGTGGGEKLFF; clone size: -; V gene: TRBV5-4; D gene: TRBD1; J gene: TRBJ1-4
CDR3 DNA: TGTGCCTGGAGTGACCGTCACAGGCGGACTAATGAAAAACTGTTTTTT; CDR3 protein: CAWSDRHRRTNEKLFF; clone size: -; V gene: TRBV30; D gene: -; J gene: TRBJ1-4
CDR3 DNA: TGTGCCAGCAGCCTAGGGACAGCTTTCAATGAGCAGTTCTTC; CDR3 protein: CASSLGTAFNEQFF; clone size: -; V gene: TRBV27; D gene: TRBD1; J gene: TRBJ2-1
CDR3 DNA: TGTGCCAGCAAGCAGGGGCATAACTATGGCTACACCTTC; CDR3 protein: CASKQGHNYGYTF; clone size: -; V gene: TRBV6-5; D gene: -; J gene: TRBJ1-2
CDR3 DNA: TGTGCCTGGAGTGTACTAGGGGGGGCGGATGAAAAACTGTTTTTT; CDR3 protein: CAWSVLGGADEKLFF; clone size: -; V gene: TRBV30; D gene: -; J gene: TRBJ1-4
CDR3 DNA: TGTGCCAGCACGGGCGGGGGGGGCACAGATACGCAGTATTTT; CDR3 protein: CASTGGGGTDTQYF; clone size: -; V gene: TRBV9; D gene: TRBD2; J gene: TRBJ2-3
CDR3 DNA: TGTGCCACCAGTGATAGCCTGAACACCGGGGAGCTGTTTTTT; CDR3 protein: CATSDSLNTGELFF; clone size: -; V gene: TRBV24-1; D gene: -; J gene: TRBJ2-2
CDR3 DNA: TGCAGCGTTGCCCCAACCGCCACAACTAGCGGGGCAAATACGCAGTATTTT; CDR3 protein: CSVAPTATTSGANTQYF; clone size: -; V gene: TRBV29-1; D gene: TRBD2; J gene: TRBJ2-3
CDR3 DNA: TGCGCCAGCAGCGCAACAGGGGGTTCTGATACGCAGTATTTT; CDR3 protein: CASSATGGSDTQYF; clone size: -; V gene: TRBV5-1; D gene: TRBD1; J gene: TRBJ2-3
CDR3 DNA: TGTGCCAGCACGCAACAAAACTACAATGAGCAGTTCTTC; CDR3 protein: CASTQQNYNEQFF; clone size: -; V gene: TRBV11-2; D gene: -; J gene: TRBJ2-1
CDR3 DNA: TGTGCCAGCAGCTTCCTCAAGACTAGCGGGGGATACAATGAGCAGTTCTTC; CDR3 protein: CASSFLKTSGGYNEQFF; clone size: -; V gene: TRBV5-6; D gene: TRBD2; J gene: TRBJ2-1
CDR3 DNA: TGTGCCAGCAGTTCCCACAGGGAGCGGTTCACTGAAGCTTTCTTT; CDR3 protein: CASSSHRERFTEAFF; clone size: few; V gene: TRBV6-2/TRBV6-3; D gene: -; J gene: TRBJ1-1
CDR3 DNA: TGTGCCAGCAGCTGGTGGACAGGGGGGTACACTGAAGCTTTCTTT; CDR3 protein: CASSWWTGGYTEAFF; clone size: -; V gene: TRBV5-6; D gene: TRBD1; J gene: TRBJ1-1
CDR3 DNA: TGTGCCAGCAGCTCAACCGGGACTTCCTACAATGAGCAGTTCTTC; CDR3 protein: CASSSTGTSYNEQFF; clone size: -; V gene: TRBV5-6; D gene: -; J gene: TRBJ2-1
CDR3 DNA: TGTGCCAGCAGCCCTCGGACTAGCGAGGCCAATGAGCAGTTCTTC; CDR3 protein: CASSPRTSEANEQFF; clone size: -; V gene: TRBV7-2; D gene: TRBD2; J gene: TRBJ2-1
CDR3 DNA: TGTGCCAGTAGTATGGCAGGGGGCACTGAAGCTTTCTTT; CDR3 protein: CASSMAGGTEAFF; clone size: -; V gene: TRBV19; D gene: TRBD1; J gene: TRBJ1-1
CDR3 DNA: TGTGCCTGGTCATTTGGAGGGGAATATGGCTACACCTTC; CDR3 protein: CAWSFGGEYGYTF; clone size: -; V gene: TRBV30; D gene: -; J gene: TRBJ1-2
CDR3 DNA: TGTGCCTGGACCCCTAGGGGACAGATGAATTCAGGCTACACCTTC; CDR3 protein: CAWTPRGQMNSGYTF; clone size: once; V gene: TRBV30; D gene: TRBD1; J gene: TRBJ1-2
CDR3 DNA: TGTGCCATCTCCAGCGGACAGGTTACAGCTAACTATGGCTACACCTTC; CDR3 protein: CAISSGQVTANYGYTF; clone size: -; V gene: TRBV10-3; D gene: TRBD1; J gene: TRBJ1-2
CDR3 DNA: TGTGCCAGCAGCTTAGTTTGGCAGGGGGCTTTGGTAGAGGAGGGGACCCAGTACTTC; CDR3 protein: CASSLVWQGALVEEGTQYF; clone size: -; V gene: TRBV7-6; D gene: TRBD1; J gene: TRBJ2-5
CDR3 DNA: TGTGCCAGCCGCCTGACGGGAGCTGAGGTTTCACCCCTCCACTTT; CDR3 protein: CASRLTGAEVSPLHF; clone size: -; V gene: TRBV7-8; D gene: -; J gene: TRBJ1-6
CDR3 DNA: TGTGCCTGGAGTGTACTGCGGAACACTGAAGCTTTCTTT; CDR3 protein: CAWSVLRNTEAFF; clone size: -; V gene: TRBV30; D gene: -; J gene: TRBJ1-1
CDR3 DNA: TGTGCCAGCAGCTTCGAGGGGGACCTTGAAGCTTTCTTT; CDR3 protein: CASSFEGDLEAFF; clone size: -; V gene: TRBV7-6; D gene: -; J gene: TRBJ1-1
CDR3 DNA: TGTGCCAGCAGGGAGGCTGGGGCCAACGTCCTGACTTTC; CDR3 protein: CASREAGANVLTF; clone size: -; V gene: TRBV12-3/TRBV12-4; D gene: -; J gene: TRBJ2-6
CDR3 DNA: TGTGCCAGCAGGAAACGCGGGACGGACAAATACAATGAGCAGTTCTTC; CDR3 protein: CASRKRGTDKYNEQFF; clone size: -; V gene: TRBV13; D gene: -; J gene: TRBJ2-1
CDR3 DNA: TGTGCCAGTAGTGTTCTCCGGGACAAGACCTACGAGCAGTACTTC; CDR3 protein: CASSVLRDKTYEQYF; clone size: once; V gene: TRBV19; D gene: -; J gene: TRBJ2-7
CDR3 DNA: TGTGCCAGCAGAGACAGACTGAACACTGAAGCTTTCTTT; CDR3 protein: CASRDRLNTEAFF; clone size: -; V gene: TRBV6-5; D gene: -; J gene: TRBJ1-1
CDR3 DNA: TGTGCCAGCAGCTCCGAGGGGGGGATTATGAACACTGAAGCTTTCTTT; CDR3 protein: CASSSEGGIMNTEAFF; clone size: -; V gene: TRBV7-3; D gene: -; J gene: TRBJ1-1
CDR3 DNA: TGTGCCTGGGACATACAGGGTGGCACTGAAGCTTTCTTT; CDR3 protein: CAWDIQGGTEAFF; clone size: -; V gene: TRBV30; D gene: -; J gene: TRBJ1-1
CDR3 DNA: TGTGCCAGCAGCCCGGAGGCAGTTAACGGAAAACTGTTTTTT; CDR3 protein: CASSPEAVNGKLFF; clone size: -; V gene: TRBV2; D gene: -; J gene: TRBJ1-4